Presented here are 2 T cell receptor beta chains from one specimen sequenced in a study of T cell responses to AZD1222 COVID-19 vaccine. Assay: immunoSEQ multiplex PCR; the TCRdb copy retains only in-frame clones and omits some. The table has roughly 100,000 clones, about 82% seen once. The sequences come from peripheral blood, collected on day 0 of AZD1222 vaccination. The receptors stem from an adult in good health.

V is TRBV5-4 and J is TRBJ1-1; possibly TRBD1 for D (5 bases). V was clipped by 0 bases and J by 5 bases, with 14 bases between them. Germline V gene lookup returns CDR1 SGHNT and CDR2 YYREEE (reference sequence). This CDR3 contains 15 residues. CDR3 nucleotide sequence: TGTGCCAGCAGCTTGGCGATCGGGGAGGGGACTGAAGCTTTCTTT. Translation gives CASSLAIGEGTEAFF.

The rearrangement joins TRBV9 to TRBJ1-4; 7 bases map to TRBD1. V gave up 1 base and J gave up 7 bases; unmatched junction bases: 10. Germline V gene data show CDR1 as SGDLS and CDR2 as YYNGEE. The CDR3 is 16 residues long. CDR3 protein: CASSVLGQVGPEKLFF. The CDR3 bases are TGTGCCAGCAGCGTACTTGGACAGGTGGGACCTGAAAAACTGTTTTTT.